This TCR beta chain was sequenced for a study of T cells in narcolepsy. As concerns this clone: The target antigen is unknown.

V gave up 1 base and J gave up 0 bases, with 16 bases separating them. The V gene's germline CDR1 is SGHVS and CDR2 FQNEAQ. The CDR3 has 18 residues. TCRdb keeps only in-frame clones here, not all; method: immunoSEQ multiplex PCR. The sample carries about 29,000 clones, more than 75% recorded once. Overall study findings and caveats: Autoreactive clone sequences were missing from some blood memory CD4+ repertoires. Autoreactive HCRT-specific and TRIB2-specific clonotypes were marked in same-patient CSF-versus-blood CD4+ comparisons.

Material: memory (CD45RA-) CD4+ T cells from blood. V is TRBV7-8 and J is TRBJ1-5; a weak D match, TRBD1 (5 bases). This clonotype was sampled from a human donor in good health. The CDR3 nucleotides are TGTGCCAGCAGCTTAGGGCAGGGCGGGGGGTATAGCAATCAGCCCCAGCATTTT. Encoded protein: CASSLGQGGGYSNQPQHF.